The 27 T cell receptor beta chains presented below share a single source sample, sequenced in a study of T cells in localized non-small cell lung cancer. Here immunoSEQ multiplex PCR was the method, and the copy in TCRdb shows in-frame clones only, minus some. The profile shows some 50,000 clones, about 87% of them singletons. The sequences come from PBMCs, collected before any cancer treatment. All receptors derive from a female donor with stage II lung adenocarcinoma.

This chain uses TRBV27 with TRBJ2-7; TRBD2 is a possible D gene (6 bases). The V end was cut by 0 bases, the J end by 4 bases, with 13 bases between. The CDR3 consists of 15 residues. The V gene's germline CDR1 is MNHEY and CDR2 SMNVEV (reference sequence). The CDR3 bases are TGTGCCAGCAGTTTATCGGGCGGGGTAATTTACGAGCAGTACTTC. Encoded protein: CASSLSGGVIYEQYF.

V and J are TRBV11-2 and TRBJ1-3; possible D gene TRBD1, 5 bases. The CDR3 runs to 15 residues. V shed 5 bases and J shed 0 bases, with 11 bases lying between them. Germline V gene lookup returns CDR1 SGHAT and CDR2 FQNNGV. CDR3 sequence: CASSARVSSGNTIYF. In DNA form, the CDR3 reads TGTGCCAGCAGCGCCAGGGTGAGCTCTGGAAACACCATATATTTT. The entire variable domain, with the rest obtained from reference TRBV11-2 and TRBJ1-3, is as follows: EAGVAQSPRYKIIEKRQSVAFWCNPISGHATLYWYQQILGQGPKLLIQFQNNGVVDDSQLPKDRFSAERLKGVDSTLKIQPAKLEDSAVYLCASSARVSSGNTIYFGEGSWLTVV.

The CDR3 region has the DNA TGTGCCAGCAGCTTCCCACGTGGGGGTAGGGATGGCTACACCTTC. Its protein is CASSFPRGGRDGYTF. The chain is built from TRBV7-2 and TRBJ1-2; D might be TRBD1 (5 bases). The CDR3 runs 15 residues. Germline loops: CDR1 SGHTA, CDR2 FQGNSA. The germline V and J ends were trimmed by 3 bases and 6 bases, with 17 bases remaining between them.

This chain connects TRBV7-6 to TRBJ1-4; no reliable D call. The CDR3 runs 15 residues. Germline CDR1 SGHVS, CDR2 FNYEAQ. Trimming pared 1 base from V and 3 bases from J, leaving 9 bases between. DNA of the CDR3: TGTGCCAGCAGCTTAGTCTCGGCCGCTAATGAAAAACTGTTTTTT. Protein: CASSLVSAANEKLFF.

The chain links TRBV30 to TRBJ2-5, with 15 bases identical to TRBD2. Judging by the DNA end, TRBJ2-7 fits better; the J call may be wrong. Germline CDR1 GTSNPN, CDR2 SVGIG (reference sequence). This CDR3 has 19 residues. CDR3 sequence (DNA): TGTGCCTGGAACAGGACTAGCGGGGGGGGGCGAATAACCCTCTACGAGCAGTACTTC. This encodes CAWNRTSGGGRITLYEQYF.

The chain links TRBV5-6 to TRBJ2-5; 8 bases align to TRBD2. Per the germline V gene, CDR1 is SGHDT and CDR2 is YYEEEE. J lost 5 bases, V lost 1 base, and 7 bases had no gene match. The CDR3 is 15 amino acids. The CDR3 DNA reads TGTGCCAGCAGCTTGTCCCGGGGGGGCCTCGAGACCCAGTACTTC. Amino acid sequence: CASSLSRGGLETQYF.

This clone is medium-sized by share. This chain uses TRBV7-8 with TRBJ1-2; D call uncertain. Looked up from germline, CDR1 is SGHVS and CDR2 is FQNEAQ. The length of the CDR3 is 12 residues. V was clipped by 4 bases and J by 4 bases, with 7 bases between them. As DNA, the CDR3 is TGTGCCAGCAGCTCCGGTCTCTATGGCTACACCTTC. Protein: CASSSGLYGYTF.

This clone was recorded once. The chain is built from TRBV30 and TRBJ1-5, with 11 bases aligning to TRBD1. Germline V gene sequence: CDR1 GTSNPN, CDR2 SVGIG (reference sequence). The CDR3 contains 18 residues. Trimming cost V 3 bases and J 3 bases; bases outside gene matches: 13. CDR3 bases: TGTGCCTGGAGCGTCAGGAGAGGGACAGGGGGTTTCAATCAGCCCCAGCATTTT. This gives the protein CAWSVRRGTGGFNQPQHF.

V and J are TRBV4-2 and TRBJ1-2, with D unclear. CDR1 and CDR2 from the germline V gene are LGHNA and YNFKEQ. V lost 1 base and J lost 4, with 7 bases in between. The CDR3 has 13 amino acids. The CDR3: CASSQGRAYGYTF. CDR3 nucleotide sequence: TGTGCCAGCAGCCAAGGTCGGGCCTATGGCTACACCTTC.

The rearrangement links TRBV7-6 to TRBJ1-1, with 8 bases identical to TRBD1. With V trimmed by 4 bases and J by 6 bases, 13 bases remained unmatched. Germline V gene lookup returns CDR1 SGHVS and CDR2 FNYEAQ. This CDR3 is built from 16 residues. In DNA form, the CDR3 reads TGTGCCAGCAGCTCCTATCGACAGGGGACCAGCGCTGAAGCTTTCTTT. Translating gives CASSSYRQGTSAEAFF.

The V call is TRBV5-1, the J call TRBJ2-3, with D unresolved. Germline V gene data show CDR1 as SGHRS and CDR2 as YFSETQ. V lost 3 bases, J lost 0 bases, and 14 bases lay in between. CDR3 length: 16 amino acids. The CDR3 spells CASSSNPGTSTDTQYF. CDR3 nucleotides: TGCGCCAGCAGCTCCAATCCCGGCACTAGCACAGATACGCAGTATTTT.

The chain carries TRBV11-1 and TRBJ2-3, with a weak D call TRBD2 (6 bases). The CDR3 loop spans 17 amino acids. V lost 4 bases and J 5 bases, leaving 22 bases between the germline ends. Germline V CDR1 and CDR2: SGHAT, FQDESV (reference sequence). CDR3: CASSYDSRDSEGDTQYF. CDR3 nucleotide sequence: TGTGCCAGCAGCTACGATTCCAGGGACTCCGAAGGAGATACGCAGTATTTT.

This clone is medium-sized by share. This CDR3 reads CASSLAGTGFYGYTF. DNA of the CDR3: TGTGCCAGCAGCTTAGCGGGGACAGGTTTCTATGGCTACACCTTC. The V and J genes are TRBV11-2 and TRBJ1-2; TRBD1 aligns across 8 bases. The CDR3 runs to 15 residues. The V segment lost 1 base and the J segment 4 bases; nucleotides outside the gene matches: 5. The germline V gene has CDR1 SGHAT and CDR2 FQNNGV.

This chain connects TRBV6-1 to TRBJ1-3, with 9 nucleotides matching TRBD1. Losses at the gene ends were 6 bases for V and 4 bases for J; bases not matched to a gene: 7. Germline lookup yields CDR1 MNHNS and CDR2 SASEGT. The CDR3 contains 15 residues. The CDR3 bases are TGTGCCAGCAGGGAGGACAGGGGATCCGGAAACACCATATATTTT. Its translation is CASREDRGSGNTIYF.

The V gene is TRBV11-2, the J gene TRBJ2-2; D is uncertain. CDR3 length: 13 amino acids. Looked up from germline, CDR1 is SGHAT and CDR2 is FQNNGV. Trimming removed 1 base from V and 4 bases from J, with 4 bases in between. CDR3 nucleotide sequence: TGTGCCAGCAGCTTAGGACCCACCGGGGAGCTGTTTTTT. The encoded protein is CASSLGPTGELFF.

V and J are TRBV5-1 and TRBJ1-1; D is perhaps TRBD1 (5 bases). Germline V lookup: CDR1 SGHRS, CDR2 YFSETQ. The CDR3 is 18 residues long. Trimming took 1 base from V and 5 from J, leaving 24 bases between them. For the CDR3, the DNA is TGCGCCAGCAGCTTGAAAAGTTCCCCTTGGGGCCGGGGTACTGAAGCTTTCTTT. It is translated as CASSLKSSPWGRGTEAFF.

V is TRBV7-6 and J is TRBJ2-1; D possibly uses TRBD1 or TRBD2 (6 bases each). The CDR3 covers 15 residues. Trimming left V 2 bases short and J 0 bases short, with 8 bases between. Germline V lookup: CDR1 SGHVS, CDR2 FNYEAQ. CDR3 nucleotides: TGTGCCAGCAGCTTAACGGGGGCCTCCTACAATGAGCAGTTCTTC. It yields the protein CASSLTGASYNEQFF.

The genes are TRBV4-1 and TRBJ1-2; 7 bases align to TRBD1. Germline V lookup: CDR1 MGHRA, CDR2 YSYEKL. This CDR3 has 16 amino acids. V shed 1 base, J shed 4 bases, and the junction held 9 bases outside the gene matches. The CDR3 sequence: CASSQGGYRGGYGYTF. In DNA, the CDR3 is TGCGCCAGCAGCCAAGGGGGTTACAGGGGAGGCTATGGCTACACCTTC.

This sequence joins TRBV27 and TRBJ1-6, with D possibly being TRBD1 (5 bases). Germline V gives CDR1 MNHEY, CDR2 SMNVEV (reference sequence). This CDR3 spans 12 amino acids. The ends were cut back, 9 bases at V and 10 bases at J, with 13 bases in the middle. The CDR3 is CASWDSESPLHF. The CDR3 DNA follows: TGTGCCAGTTGGGACTCCGAATCACCCCTCCACTTT.

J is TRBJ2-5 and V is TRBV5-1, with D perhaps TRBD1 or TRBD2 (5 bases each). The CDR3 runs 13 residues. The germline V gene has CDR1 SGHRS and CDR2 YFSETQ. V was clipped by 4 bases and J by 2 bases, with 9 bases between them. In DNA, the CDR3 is TGCGCCAGCAGCGAGGGGAGTCAAGAGACCCAGTACTTC. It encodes CASSEGSQETQYF.

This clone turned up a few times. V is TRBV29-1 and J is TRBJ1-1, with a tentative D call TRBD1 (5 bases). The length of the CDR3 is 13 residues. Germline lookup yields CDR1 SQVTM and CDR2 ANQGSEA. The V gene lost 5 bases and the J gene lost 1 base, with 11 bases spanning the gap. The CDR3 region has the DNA TGCAGCGTTAGGTCCGGGGGGAACACTGAAGCTTTCTTT. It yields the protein CSVRSGGNTEAFF.

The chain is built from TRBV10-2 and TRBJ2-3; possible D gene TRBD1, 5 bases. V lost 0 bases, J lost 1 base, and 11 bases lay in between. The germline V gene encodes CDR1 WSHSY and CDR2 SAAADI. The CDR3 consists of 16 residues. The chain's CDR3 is CASSESGHQGTDTQYF. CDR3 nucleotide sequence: TGCGCCAGCAGTGAGTCGGGGCACCAGGGCACAGATACGCAGTATTTT.

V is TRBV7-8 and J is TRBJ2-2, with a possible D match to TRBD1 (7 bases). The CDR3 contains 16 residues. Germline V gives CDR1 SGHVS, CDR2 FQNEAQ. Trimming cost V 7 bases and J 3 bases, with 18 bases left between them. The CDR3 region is CASTKQGTPYTGELFF. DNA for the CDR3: TGTGCCAGCACCAAACAGGGGACTCCTTACACCGGGGAGCTGTTTTTT.

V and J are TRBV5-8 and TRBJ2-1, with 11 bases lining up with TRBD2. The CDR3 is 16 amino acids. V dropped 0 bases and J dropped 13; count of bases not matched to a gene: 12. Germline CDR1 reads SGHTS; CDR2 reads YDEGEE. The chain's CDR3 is CASSLAEVAGGLSQFF. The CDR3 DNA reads TGTGCCAGCAGCTTGGCCGAAGTAGCGGGGGGGCTCAGCCAGTTCTTC.

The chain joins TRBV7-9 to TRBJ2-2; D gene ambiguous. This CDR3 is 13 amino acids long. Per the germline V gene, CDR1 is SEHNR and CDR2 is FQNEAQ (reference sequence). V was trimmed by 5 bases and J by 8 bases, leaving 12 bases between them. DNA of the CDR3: TGTGCCAGCAGCCCCTCCACCGTAGGGGAGCTGTTTTTT. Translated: CASSPSTVGELFF.

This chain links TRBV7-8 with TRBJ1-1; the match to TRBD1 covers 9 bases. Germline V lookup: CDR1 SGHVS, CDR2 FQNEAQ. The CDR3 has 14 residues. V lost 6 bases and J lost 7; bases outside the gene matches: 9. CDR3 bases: TGTGCCAGCAGGTCTCCCGGGACAGGGTTTGAAGCTTTCTTT. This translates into CASRSPGTGFEAFF. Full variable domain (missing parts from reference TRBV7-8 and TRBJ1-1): GAGVSQSPRYKVAKRGQDVALRCDPISGHVSLFWYQQALGQGPEFLTYFQNEAQLDKSGLPSDRFFAERPEGSVSTLKIQRTQQEDSAVYLCASRSPGTGFEAFFGQGTRLTVV.

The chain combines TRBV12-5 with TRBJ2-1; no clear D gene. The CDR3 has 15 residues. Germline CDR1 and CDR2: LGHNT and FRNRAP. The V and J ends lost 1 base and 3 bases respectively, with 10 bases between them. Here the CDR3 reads CASGLANSIYNEQFF. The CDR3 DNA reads TGTGCTAGTGGTTTGGCTAATTCTATCTACAATGAGCAGTTCTTC.